This T cell receptor (beta chain) emerged from a study of T cells in Graves' hyperthyroidism and ophthalmopathy. The CDR3 is made up of 16 amino acids. The germline V gene has CDR1 MDHEN and CDR2 SYDVKM. V lost 4 bases, J lost 0 bases, and 15 bases lay in between. Amplified regions were TCR beta CDR3 sequences from RNA transcripts. HTBI primers were the set used in a first-round RT-PCR of the TCR CDR3. TCRdb re-called the multiplex PCR reads with MiXCR, one entry per CDR3 protein. The sample holds about 340,000 distinct CDR3 sequences, 21% seen once. This clonotype was picked up many times. This sequence originates from a woman aged 45-65 years with Graves' hyperthyroidism. The rearrangement links TRBV28 to TRBJ1-1; possible D gene TRBD1, 5 bases. The material sequenced was blood. The CDR3 DNA follows: TGTGCCAGCAGTTCGGCCAGCAGAGGGGTGAACACTGAAGCTTTCTTT. As protein: CASSSASRGVNTEAFF.